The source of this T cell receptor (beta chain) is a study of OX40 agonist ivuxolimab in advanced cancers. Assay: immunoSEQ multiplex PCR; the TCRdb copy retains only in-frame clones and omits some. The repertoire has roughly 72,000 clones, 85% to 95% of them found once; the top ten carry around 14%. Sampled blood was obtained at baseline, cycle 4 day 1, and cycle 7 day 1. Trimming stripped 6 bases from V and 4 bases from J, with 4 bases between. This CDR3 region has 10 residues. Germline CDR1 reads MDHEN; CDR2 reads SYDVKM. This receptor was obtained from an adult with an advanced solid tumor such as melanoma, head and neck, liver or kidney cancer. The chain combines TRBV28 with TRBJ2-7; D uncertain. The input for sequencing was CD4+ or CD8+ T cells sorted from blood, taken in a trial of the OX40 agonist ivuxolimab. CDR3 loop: CASSDYEQYF. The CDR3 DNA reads TGTGCCAGCAGCGATTACGAGCAGTACTTC.